The text below deals with one T cell receptor (beta chain). CD25-based Treg depletion was applied to purified naive CD4+ T cells. Semi-nested PCR with Nested Universal Primer A followed constant-region reverse priming of full-length variable regions. TCRdb processed the 5' RACE reads anew with MiXCR; each CDR3 protein has one entry. The table includes about 61,000 distinct CDR3 sequences, roughly 30% detected once. Germline V gives CDR1 DFQATT, CDR2 SNEGSKA (reference sequence). V dropped 2 bases and J dropped 7 bases, with 15 bases sitting between them. The CDR3 spans 14 residues. Sequencing used tumor-infiltrating naive CD4+ T cells sorted from the breast tumor. Sample subset: naive CD4+ T cells, CD4+CD45RA+CD25-. The V call is TRBV20-1, the J call TRBJ1-5; D is undetermined. This sequence was found in a female donor with breast cancer. The CDR3 nucleotides read TGCAGTGCTAGACCGGACGGGGTAGGGCAGCCCCAGCATTTT. Protein sequence: CSARPDGVGQPQHF.